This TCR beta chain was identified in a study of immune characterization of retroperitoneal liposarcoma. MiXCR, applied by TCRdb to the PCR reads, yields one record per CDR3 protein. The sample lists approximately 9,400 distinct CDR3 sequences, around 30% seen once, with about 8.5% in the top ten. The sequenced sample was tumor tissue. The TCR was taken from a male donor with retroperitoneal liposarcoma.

The CDR3 protein is CASSFGQGYEQFF. The CDR3 bases are TGTGCCAGCAGTTTCGGACAGGGCTACGAGCAGTTCTTC. The V call is TRBV12-3 or TRBV12-4, the J call TRBJ2-1, with TRBD1 matching over 8 bases. Germline trimming cut 3 bases from V and 10 bases from J; bases unmatched to any gene: 5. The CDR3 is 13 amino acids.